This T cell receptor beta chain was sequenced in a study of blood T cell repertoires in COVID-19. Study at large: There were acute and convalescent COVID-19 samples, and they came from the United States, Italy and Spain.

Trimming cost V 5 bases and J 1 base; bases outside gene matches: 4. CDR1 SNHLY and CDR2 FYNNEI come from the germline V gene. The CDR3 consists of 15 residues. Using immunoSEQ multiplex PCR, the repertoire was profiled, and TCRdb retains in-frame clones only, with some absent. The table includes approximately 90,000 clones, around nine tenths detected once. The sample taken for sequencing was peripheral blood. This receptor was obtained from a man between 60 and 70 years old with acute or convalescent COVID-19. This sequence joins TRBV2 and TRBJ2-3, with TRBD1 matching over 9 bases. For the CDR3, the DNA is TGTGCCAGCAGTACTCGGACAGGGGGCACAGATACGCAGTATTTT. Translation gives CASSTRTGGTDTQYF.